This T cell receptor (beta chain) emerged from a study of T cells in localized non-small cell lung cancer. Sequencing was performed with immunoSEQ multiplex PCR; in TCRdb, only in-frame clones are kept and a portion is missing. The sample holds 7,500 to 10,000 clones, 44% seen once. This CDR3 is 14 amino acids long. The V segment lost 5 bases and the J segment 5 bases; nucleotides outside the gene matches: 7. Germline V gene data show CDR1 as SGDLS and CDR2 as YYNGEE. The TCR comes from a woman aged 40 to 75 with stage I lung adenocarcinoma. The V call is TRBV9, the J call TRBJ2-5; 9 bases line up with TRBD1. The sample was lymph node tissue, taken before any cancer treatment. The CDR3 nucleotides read TGTGCCAGCAGGCCCACAGGGGGCTCGGAGACCCAGTACTTC. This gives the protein CASRPTGGSETQYF.